Each of the 30 T cell receptor beta chains below was sequenced from the same sample in a study of blood T cell repertoires in COVID-19. Sequenced by immunoSEQ multiplex PCR; TCRdb stores in-frame clones only, minus some. This sample has hundreds of thousands of clones, with more than 80% found just once. Sequences were obtained from peripheral blood. The receptors shown here come from a woman in her twenties or thirties with COVID-19, enrolled during active disease.

The chain has TRBV6-2 or TRBV6-3 and TRBJ2-2; 8 nucleotides line up with TRBD1. The germline V gene encodes CDR1 MNHEY and CDR2 SVGEGT. V was clipped by 2 bases and J by 4 bases; unmatched bases: 3. The CDR3 totals 15 residues. The CDR3 is CASSYGRGPTGELFF. The CDR3 DNA is TGTGCCAGCAGTTACGGCAGGGGGCCCACCGGGGAGCTGTTTTTT.

V is TRBV5-1 and J is TRBJ1-4; 7 bases line up with TRBD1. The V gene end was trimmed by 4 bases and the J gene end by 5 bases; junction bases not matched to a gene: 14. Germline-derived CDR1 and CDR2 are SGHRS and YFSETQ. The CDR3 contains 17 residues. The CDR3 DNA is TGCGCCAGCAGCCCTCGATTTATCGGGACAGAAAATGAAAAACTGTTTTTT. Amino acids: CASSPRFIGTENEKLFF.

The chain carries TRBV28 and TRBJ2-7, with no clear D. The ends were cut back, 5 bases at V and 2 bases at J, with 19 bases in the middle. Germline CDR1 reads MDHEN; CDR2 reads SYDVKM. The CDR3 is 16 residues long. The CDR3 region has the DNA TGTGCCAGCAGTCCAGGTTCTGCTTTGATAACCTACGAGCAGTACGTC. It is translated as CASSPGSALITYEQYV.

Only a few counts were recorded for this clone. CDR3 amino acids: CASSLHRGRGKGGNTIYF. CDR3 coding DNA: TGCGCCAGCAGCCTACACAGGGGGCGCGGAAAAGGAGGAAACACCATATATTTT. The chain carries TRBV4-1 and TRBJ1-3; 9 nucleotides align to TRBD1. The V gene end was trimmed by 4 bases and the J gene end by 4 bases; junction bases not matched to a gene: 14. Germline-derived CDR1 and CDR2 are MGHRA and YSYEKL. This CDR3 has 18 residues.

The chain links TRBV10-2 to TRBJ2-5; TRBD2 matches 11 bases. Germline values: CDR1 WSHSY, CDR2 SAAADI. After removal of 2 bases from V and 10 bases from J, the junction contained 6 bases not matched to a gene. This CDR3 has 14 residues. CDR3 nucleotide sequence: TGCGCCAGCAGTGAGGTGGCTAGCGGGGGGCTCCAGTACTTC. Protein: CASSEVASGGLQYF.

CDR3 residues: CASSPWTGANTIYF. CDR3 coding DNA: TGTGCCAGCAGTCCGTGGACAGGGGCAAACACCATATATTTT. The V gene is TRBV28, the J gene TRBJ1-3; the match to TRBD1 covers 9 bases. J was trimmed by 6 bases and V by 5 bases; bases with no gene match: 5. CDR3 length equals 14 residues. Germline CDR1 reads MDHEN; CDR2 reads SYDVKM.

This chain connects TRBV18 to TRBJ2-7, with a possible D match to TRBD1 (5 bases). This CDR3 comprises 13 residues. Trimming removed 5 bases from V and 2 bases from J, with 10 bases in between. Germline-derived CDR1 and CDR2 are KGHSH and LQKENI. CDR3 residues: CASSDDRTYEQYV. As DNA, the CDR3 is TGTGCCAGCTCAGACGACAGAACCTACGAGCAGTACGTC.

The CDR3 reads CASRFRENTDTQYF. Written as DNA, the CDR3 is TGTGCCAGCAGATTTAGAGAGAACACAGATACGCAGTATTTT. V is TRBV5-4 and J is TRBJ2-3, with D uncertain. The CDR3 runs 14 residues. Germline CDR1 is SGHNT and CDR2 is YYREEE (reference sequence). V was pared by 5 bases and J by 2 bases, with 12 bases between.

The chain joins TRBV11-3 to TRBJ2-5; TRBD2 agrees at 14 bases. The V gene end was trimmed by 5 bases and the J gene end by 3 bases; junction bases not matched to a gene: 2. The germline V gene encodes CDR1 SGHNT and CDR2 YENEEA. This CDR3 comprises 15 residues. The DNA for the CDR3 is TGTGCCAGCAGCACGGGACTAGCGGGAGAAGAGACCCAGTACTTC. This encodes CASSTGLAGEETQYF.

On this clone: An end of the junction does not agree with germline; a read error may underlie this. The chain carries TRBV10-1 and TRBJ2-1, with D possibly matching TRBD2 (6 bases). The CDR3 is 14 amino acids. Germline V gene data show CDR1 as WNHNN and CDR2 as SYGVQD (reference sequence). CDR3 amino acids: CANSVLRGADEQFF. The CDR3 DNA is TGCGCCAACAGTGTCTTGCGGGGCGCCGATGAGCAGTTCTTC.

The rearrangement joins TRBV6-2 or TRBV6-3 to TRBJ1-1, with D perhaps TRBD1 (5 bases). The CDR3 length is 15 residues. Germline values: CDR1 MNHEY, CDR2 SVGEGT. Trimming pared 5 bases from V and 4 bases from J, leaving 17 bases between. The CDR3 region has the DNA TGTGCCAGCAGTAACGGGGGACGAGTAGGCACTGAAGCTTTCTTT. Its protein product is CASSNGGRVGTEAFF.

The chain combines TRBV28 with TRBJ1-3; perhaps TRBD1 as D (6 bases). The CDR3 spans 17 residues. The V gene lost 3 bases and the J gene lost 0 bases, with 15 bases spanning the gap. Looked up from germline, CDR1 is MDHEN and CDR2 is SYDVKM. CDR3 DNA: TGTGCCAGCAGTTTCTTCGGGACACTCCACTCTGGAAACACCATATATTTT. Translating gives CASSFFGTLHSGNTIYF.

V gene TRBV7-9 combines with J gene TRBJ2-2; the D gene is possibly TRBD1 (6 bases). The CDR3 has 15 amino acids. V lost 3 bases to trimming and J lost 3 bases, with 11 bases between them. CDR1 SEHNR and CDR2 FQNEAQ come from the germline V gene (reference sequence). The CDR3 DNA is TGTGCCAGCAGCTTTCTCTCAGGGGACACCGGGGAGCTGTTTTTT. Amino acids: CASSFLSGDTGELFF.

This clone was seen a single time. The chain joins TRBV6-5 to TRBJ1-1; tentatively, D is TRBD1 (6 bases). Germline lookup yields CDR1 MNHEY and CDR2 SVGAGI. The CDR3 contains 16 residues. Trimming took off 2 bases at V and 6 bases at J, with 19 bases between the two ends. In nucleotides, the CDR3 is TGTGCCAGCAGTTACGAGGTGGGGGGGCAAGGGGCTGAAGCTTTCTTT. It encodes CASSYEVGGQGAEAFF.

The chain couples TRBV5-1 to TRBJ1-6; no definite D call. The CDR3 covers 15 residues. Between the trimmed V and J ends, which lost 2 bases and 3 bases, there was a span of 9 bases. Per germline, CDR1 SGHRS and CDR2 YFSETQ. CDR3 in amino acids: CASSLADYYNSPLHF. For the CDR3, the DNA is TGCGCCAGCAGCTTAGCAGACTACTATAATTCACCCCTCCACTTT.

This clone has just one count. The chain is built from TRBV11-2 and TRBJ1-2; no clear D gene. Trimming pared 0 bases from V and 3 bases from J, leaving 14 bases between. The CDR3 covers 16 residues. Germline CDR1 is SGHAT and CDR2 is FQNNGV. The CDR3 sequence: CASSLDFSGIDYGYTF. CDR3 bases: TGTGCCAGCAGCTTAGATTTTTCCGGTATTGACTATGGCTACACCTTC.

This clone occurred once. This chain uses TRBV10-3 with TRBJ2-1; D may be TRBD1 (6 bases). The V end was cut by 6 bases, the J end by 7 bases, with 10 bases between. Germline-derived CDR1 and CDR2 are ENHRY and SYGVKD. The CDR3 contains 12 residues. The CDR3 DNA reads as TGTGCCATCAGAGAAGGGGGAAATGAGCAGTTCTTC. It encodes CAIREGGNEQFF.

Points on this clone: Other nucleotide sequences in the sample specify the same CDR3. The chain uses TRBV5-6 and TRBJ1-2; TRBD1 aligns across 7 bases. The CDR3 is made up of 14 amino acids. CDR1 and CDR2 (germline): SGHDT, YYEEEE. The ends lost 2 bases at V and 0 bases at J; junction bases unmatched: 1. For the CDR3, the DNA is TGTGCCAGCAGCTTAGGGACAGCTAACTATGGCTACACCTTC. Its protein product is CASSLGTANYGYTF.

This clone was seen once. The chain uses TRBV9 and TRBJ2-1; TRBD2 is a possible D gene (5 bases). Germline V gene sequence: CDR1 SGDLS, CDR2 YYNGEE. The length of the CDR3 is 15 residues. V gave up 0 bases and J gave up 5 bases, with 12 bases separating them. The CDR3 DNA reads as TGTGCCAGCAGCGTAGGAGAGCGGAGCAACAATGAGCAGTTCTTC. This translates into CASSVGERSNNEQFF.

CDR3 in DNA: TGTGCCTCTAAGGGGCCCAATCAGCCCCAGCATTTT. It encodes CASKGPNQPQHF. The V gene is TRBV6-6, the J gene TRBJ1-5; a possible D gene is TRBD1 (5 bases). The CDR3 runs 12 residues. Germline V lookup: CDR1 MNHNY, CDR2 SVGAGI (reference sequence). The V end was cut by 11 bases, the J end by 3 bases, with 11 bases between.

The chain links TRBV28 to TRBJ1-2; the D is unclear. The CDR3 totals 15 residues. V lost 2 bases, J lost 1 base, and 11 bases lay in between. Germline-derived CDR1 and CDR2 are MDHEN and SYDVKM. For the CDR3, the DNA is TGTGCCAGCAGTTTAATGCGCAGGCTTAACTATGGCTACACCTTC. Translated, it gives CASSLMRRLNYGYTF.

The chain links TRBV11-2 to TRBJ1-3, with D unclear. Germline V gene data show CDR1 as SGHAT and CDR2 as FQNNGV. Trimming left V 0 bases short and J 5 bases short, with 11 bases between. This CDR3 region has 15 residues. DNA for the CDR3: TGTGCCAGCAGCTTAGATAGCGGGTTGCGAAACACCATATATTTT. This codes for CASSLDSGLRNTIYF.

J is TRBJ2-4 and V is TRBV7-2; 7 positions agree with TRBD2. V lost 5 bases, J lost 8 bases, and 12 bases stayed unmatched. The CDR3 runs 15 residues. Germline V gene data show CDR1 as SGHTA and CDR2 as FQGNSA. The CDR3 DNA reads TGTGCCAGCAGCCCTCGCCGGGGGGTTAGCGACATTCAGTACTTC. The encoded protein is CASSPRRGVSDIQYF.

The CDR3 nucleotides are TGTGCCAGCAGCTTATCAGGCGGGACGGATGGCTACACCTTC. It specifies CASSLSGGTDGYTF. V and J are TRBV7-9 and TRBJ1-2, with a tentative D call TRBD1 (5 bases). This CDR3 has 14 amino acids. Between the trimmed V and J ends, which lost 2 bases and 6 bases, there was a span of 13 bases. The germline V gene has CDR1 SEHNR and CDR2 FQNEAQ (reference sequence). The full variable domain, completed using reference TRBV7-9 and TRBJ1-2, is DTGVSQNPRHKITKRGQNVTFRCDPISEHNRLYWYRQTLGQGPEFLTYFQNEAQLEKSRLLSDRFSAERPKGSFSTLEIQRTEQGDSAMYLCASSLSGGTDGYTFGSGTRLTVV.

The rearrangement links TRBV29-1 to TRBJ2-7; 8 bases match TRBD1. CDR1 is SQVTM and CDR2 is ANQGSEA in the germline V gene. CDR3 size: 13 residues. J gave up 3 bases and V 7 bases, and 8 bases lay outside the gene matches. The CDR3 coding sequence is TGCAGCGCTGGACAGGGAAGGGGCTACGAGCAGTACTTC. Translated, it gives CSAGQGRGYEQYF.

V gene TRBV7-2 combines with J gene TRBJ2-5, with D hard to call. Trimming removed 1 base from V and 1 base from J, with 10 bases in between. Germline V gives CDR1 SGHTA, CDR2 FQGNSA. The CDR3 loop spans 15 amino acids. CDR3 DNA sequence: TGTGCCAGCAGCTTAGTAGTGGCAGGCCAAGAGACCCAGTACTTC. Translating gives CASSLVVAGQETQYF.

This clone turned up a few times. This sequence joins TRBV11-3 and TRBJ2-3, with TRBD2 matching over 8 bases. CDR1 and CDR2 from the germline V gene are SGHNT and YENEEA. This CDR3 contains 17 residues. J was trimmed by 5 bases and V by 1 base; bases with no gene match: 11. In DNA form, the CDR3 reads TGTGCCAGCAGCTTAGGCGTGCGGCGGGCGGGGGGAGATACGCAGTATTTT. This translates into CASSLGVRRAGGDTQYF.

V usage is TRBV6-5 and J usage is TRBJ1-2, with 9 positions matching TRBD1. J gave up 8 bases and V 7 bases, and 8 bases lay outside the gene matches. This CDR3 comprises 13 residues. Germline V lookup: CDR1 MNHEY, CDR2 SVGAGI. The CDR3 DNA sequence: TGTGCCAGCACCCAAGGGACAGGGAACGGCTACACCTTC. It codes for CASTQGTGNGYTF.

The gene calls are TRBV6-2 or TRBV6-3 and TRBJ2-1; 9 nucleotides align to TRBD2. This CDR3 contains 16 residues. After removal of 0 bases from V and 9 bases from J, the junction contained 9 bases not matched to a gene. Germline CDR1 is MNHEY and CDR2 is SVGEGT. CDR3: CASSYSSAGGGGEQFF. In DNA, the CDR3 is TGTGCCAGCAGTTACTCGTCAGCGGGGGGCGGTGGTGAGCAGTTCTTC.

About this clone: One end of the junction varies from germline; a read error may be responsible. The chain links TRBV9 to TRBJ2-1; 8 bases match TRBD1. Germline V lookup: CDR1 SGDLS, CDR2 YYNGEE. The CDR3 consists of 15 residues. The CDR3 is CASSTGGGFYDEQFF. The CDR3 nucleotides are TGTGCCAGCAGCACAGGGGGAGGATTCTACGATGAGCAGTTCTTC.